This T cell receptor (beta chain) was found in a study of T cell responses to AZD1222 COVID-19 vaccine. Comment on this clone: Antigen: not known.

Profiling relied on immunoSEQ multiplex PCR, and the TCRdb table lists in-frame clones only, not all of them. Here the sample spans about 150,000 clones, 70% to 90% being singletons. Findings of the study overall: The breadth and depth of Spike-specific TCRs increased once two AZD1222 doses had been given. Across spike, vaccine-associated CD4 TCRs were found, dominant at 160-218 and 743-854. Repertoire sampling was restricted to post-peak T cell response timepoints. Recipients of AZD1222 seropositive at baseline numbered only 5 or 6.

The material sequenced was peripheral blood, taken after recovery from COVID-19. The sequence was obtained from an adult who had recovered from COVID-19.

Written as DNA, the CDR3 is TGTGCCAGCAGCTTGGGGGGCCGCAATCAGCCCCAGCATTTT. Protein: CASSLGGRNQPQHF. The gene calls are TRBV7-2 and TRBJ1-5; maybe TRBD1 (6 bases). CDR1 is SGHTA and CDR2 is FQGNSA in the germline V gene. Trimming removed 3 bases at V and 2 bases at J, with 8 bases between. The CDR3 totals 14 residues.